Presented here are 21 T cell receptor beta chains from one specimen sequenced in a study of T cell changes during pregnancy in multiple sclerosis. Libraries were prepared by immunoSEQ multiplex PCR; TCRdb keeps only in-frame clonotypes and omits some of them. The repertoire has tens of thousands of clones, over 85% of them found once; the top ten carry under 1.3%. Sequenced here: peripheral blood, sampled in the first trimester of pregnancy. The source is a female donor with multiple sclerosis, enrolled in a pregnancy study.

In this sample, this clone turned up once. V gene TRBV5-4 combines with J gene TRBJ1-1; D is unresolved. The V end was cut by 1 base, the J end by 1 base, with 8 bases between. In germline, CDR1 is SGHNT, CDR2 YYREEE (reference sequence). This CDR3 spans 14 amino acids. CDR3: CASSLSPENTEAFF. The CDR3 nucleotides are TGTGCCAGCAGCTTGAGTCCAGAGAACACTGAAGCTTTCTTT.

This chain uses TRBV9 with TRBJ2-7; 8 bases are shared with TRBD1. The germline V gene encodes CDR1 SGDLS and CDR2 YYNGEE. Trimming at V came to 4 bases and at J to 5 bases, leaving 11 bases not matched to a gene. The CDR3 totals 15 residues. CDR3: CASSPGQGVYDEQYF. CDR3 sequence (DNA): TGTGCCAGCAGCCCCGGACAGGGAGTATACGACGAGCAGTACTTC.

The chain links TRBV16 to TRBJ1-5; 9 bases match TRBD1. Germline CDR1 is KGHSY and CDR2 is FQNENV. The CDR3 is 18 amino acids. The junction had 10 bases not matched to a gene; V was cut back by 1 base and J by 3 bases. The CDR3 here is CASSQWSGQGKVNQPQHF. The CDR3 DNA follows: TGTGCCAGCAGCCAATGGTCGGGACAGGGAAAGGTCAATCAGCCCCAGCATTTT.

The chain joins TRBV7-2 to TRBJ2-5; no clear D. The V gene lost 4 bases and the J gene lost 4 bases, with 13 bases spanning the gap. The CDR3 contains 14 residues. The germline V gene has CDR1 SGHTA and CDR2 FQGNSA. CDR3 coding DNA: TGTGCCAGCAGCTCACCTGCCGAGAGAGAGACCCAGTACTTC. It translates to CASSSPAERETQYF.

The chain links TRBV28 to TRBJ2-7; 9 nucleotides line up with TRBD2. Per the germline V gene, CDR1 is MDHEN and CDR2 is SYDVKM. The V gene end was trimmed by 7 bases and the J gene end by 4 bases; junction bases not matched to a gene: 8. There are 14 residues in the CDR3. CDR3 in DNA: TGTGCCAGCATGAGAGCGGGAGGACGGTACGAGCAGTACTTC. As protein: CASMRAGGRYEQYF. Filled out from reference TRBV28 and TRBJ2-7, the complete variable domain reads DVKVTQSSRYLVKRTGEKVFLECVQDMDHENMFWYRQDPGLGLRLIYFSYDVKMKEKGDIPEGYSVSREKKERFSLILESASTNQTSMYLCASMRAGGRYEQYFGPGTRLTVT.

This clone has only one observation. This chain connects TRBV7-8 to TRBJ2-7; D is perhaps TRBD1 (6 bases). The CDR3 sequence is 16 residues long. Between the trimmed V and J ends, which lost 5 bases and 3 bases, there was a span of 20 bases. Germline CDR1 reads SGHVS; CDR2 reads FQNEAQ. In DNA, the CDR3 is TGTGCCAGCAGCCTCCGCAGGGGATCGCCTTACTACGAGCAGTACTTC. Translated, it gives CASSLRRGSPYYEQYF.

The V and J genes are TRBV5-5 and TRBJ2-3, with D tentatively TRBD1 (6 bases). Germline CDR1 and CDR2: SGHKS and YYEKEE (reference sequence). This CDR3 spans 14 amino acids. V lost 4 bases, J lost 7 bases, and 16 bases lay in between. In DNA, the CDR3 is TGTGCCAGCAGCCCCCCTCCAGGGACAAATACGCAGTATTTT. It yields the protein CASSPPPGTNTQYF. Variable domain in full (rest from reference TRBV5-5 and TRBJ2-3): DAGVTQSPTHLIKTRGQQVTLRCSPISGHKSVSWYQQVLGQGPQFIFQYYEKEERGRGNFPDRFSARQFPNYSSELNVNALLLGDSALYLCASSPPPGTNTQYFGPGTRLTVL.

This clone was seen only once. The J gene is TRBJ2-7, the V gene TRBV2; 8 bases are shared with TRBD1. The CDR3 has 13 amino acids. Germline CDR1 reads SNHLY; CDR2 reads FYNNEI. The V segment lost 6 bases and the J segment 6 bases; nucleotides outside the gene matches: 7. The CDR3 reads CASSDRGPGEQYF. The CDR3 DNA reads TGTGCCAGCAGCGACAGGGGACCGGGCGAGCAGTACTTC. Filled out from reference TRBV2 and TRBJ2-7, the complete variable domain reads EPEVTQTPSHQVTQMGQEVILRCVPISNHLYFYWYRQILGQKVEFLVSFYNNEISEKSEIFDDQFSVERPDGSNFTLKIRSTKLEDSAMYFCASSDRGPGEQYFGPGTRLTVT.

This clone was counted between two and nine times. This rearrangement joins TRBV27 to TRBJ1-5; unclear D gene. Germline CDR1 MNHEY, CDR2 SMNVEV (reference sequence). The CDR3 length is 12 residues. Trimming stripped 3 bases from V and 4 bases from J, with 4 bases between. DNA for the CDR3: TGTGCCAGCAGTTTCCCGAATCAGCCCCAGCATTTT. This sequence encodes CASSFPNQPQHF.

The chain recombines TRBV29-1 with TRBJ1-5, with D perhaps matching TRBD1 (6 bases). Per the germline V gene, CDR1 is SQVTM and CDR2 is ANQGSEA. The ends were cut back, 5 bases at V and 6 bases at J, with 14 bases in the middle. The CDR3 has 13 residues. The CDR3 loop reads CSVTWGLGQPQHF. CDR3 coding DNA: TGCAGCGTTACTTGGGGGCTCGGTCAGCCCCAGCATTTT.

The chain links TRBV10-3 to TRBJ1-1; D gene uncertain. Germline assignment: CDR1 ENHRY and CDR2 SYGVKD. Trimming left V 2 bases short and J 5 bases short, with 9 bases between. The CDR3 covers 13 residues. The CDR3 sequence is CAISEPGRTEAFF. The DNA of the CDR3 is TGTGCCATCAGTGAGCCGGGGAGAACTGAAGCTTTCTTT.

The J gene is TRBJ1-1, the V gene TRBV6-5; a weak D match, TRBD1 (5 bases). In germline, CDR1 is MNHEY, CDR2 SVGAGI. The CDR3 extends over 13 amino acids. The V end lost 5 bases, the J end lost 0 bases, and 7 bases lay between the germline ends. This chain's CDR3 is CASSRGLNTEAFF. The DNA for the CDR3 is TGTGCCAGCAGTAGGGGTCTGAACACTGAAGCTTTCTTT.

This clone came up once. The rearrangement joins TRBV30 to TRBJ2-1, with D possibly TRBD1 on 6 matching bases. Trimming pared 2 bases from V and 9 bases from J, leaving 20 bases between. The CDR3 has 15 residues. Per the germline V gene, CDR1 is GTSNPN and CDR2 is SVGIG (reference sequence). The CDR3 sequence: CAWSPHGQLLGEQFF. DNA for the CDR3: TGTGCCTGGAGTCCCCATGGACAGCTGTTGGGTGAGCAGTTCTTC.

This rearrangement joins TRBV7-2 to TRBJ1-2, with D unresolved. V was clipped by 5 bases and J by 5 bases, with 15 bases between them. This CDR3 contains 14 residues. Germline-derived CDR1 and CDR2 are SGHTA and FQGNSA. The CDR3 loop reads CASSPYQVNYGYTF. The CDR3 DNA reads as TGTGCCAGCAGCCCCTATCAGGTCAATTATGGCTACACCTTC.

This chain connects TRBV19 to TRBJ2-1; 9 nucleotides match TRBD2. The ends lost 3 bases at V and 6 bases at J; junction bases unmatched: 9. The CDR3 spans 16 residues. Germline CDR1 and CDR2: LNHDA and SQIVND (reference sequence). In DNA, the CDR3 is TGTGCCAGTAGTATTCTTCCTAGCGGGGTCCGCAATGAGCAGTTCTTC. Translated: CASSILPSGVRNEQFF. The full variable domain, completed using reference TRBV19 and TRBJ2-1, is DGGITQSPKYLFRKEGQNVTLSCEQNLNHDAMYWYRQDPGQGLRLIYYSQIVNDFQKGDIAEGYSVSREKKESFPLTVTSAQKNPTAFYLCASSILPSGVRNEQFFGPGTRLTVL.

The rearrangement uses TRBV27 and TRBJ2-7, with 8 bases fitting TRBD1. The J segment lost 5 bases and the V segment lost 4 bases, leaving 7 bases of the junction unmatched. The germline V gene encodes CDR1 MNHEY and CDR2 SMNVEV (reference sequence). This CDR3 comprises 14 residues. The CDR3 region is CASSYLDRGHEQYF. The CDR3 DNA reads TGTGCCAGCAGTTATCTCGACAGGGGCCACGAGCAGTACTTC.

Here the CDR3 DNA reads TGTGCCAGCAGCCTCACAGGGGACAATTCACCCCTCCACTTT. It codes for CASSLTGDNSPLHF. The rearrangement links TRBV6-6 to TRBJ1-6, with 7 bases matching TRBD1. V shed 6 bases and J 7 bases; nucleotides not matched to a gene: 6. Per germline, CDR1 MNHNY and CDR2 SVGAGI (reference sequence). The CDR3 runs 14 residues.

The chain uses TRBV6-1 and TRBJ1-2, with TRBD1 as a possible D gene (6 bases). Germline V lookup: CDR1 MNHNS, CDR2 SASEGT. Trimming shortened V by 3 bases and J by 8 bases, and 10 bases separated the two germline ends. This CDR3 is built from 12 residues. CDR3 residues: CASSERGGGYTF. The CDR3 DNA reads TGTGCCAGCAGTGAGAGGGGGGGAGGCTACACCTTC.

The V gene is TRBV6-5, the J gene TRBJ2-2; 8 nucleotides line up with TRBD2. The germline CDR1 and CDR2 sequences are MNHEY and SVGAGI. The ends lost 6 bases at V and 4 bases at J; junction bases unmatched: 7. The CDR3 covers 15 residues. CDR3 nucleotide sequence: TGTGCCAGCAGGTTCGGGGGGGGAGTCACCGGGGAGCTGTTTTTT. It is translated as CASRFGGGVTGELFF.

The chain employs TRBV7-9 and TRBJ2-5; 7 bases map to TRBD2. Trimming removed 5 bases from V and 6 bases from J; junction bases left unmatched: 15. This CDR3 comprises 16 residues. Looked up from germline, CDR1 is SEHNR and CDR2 is FQNEAQ (reference sequence). CDR3 sequence reads: CASSPPPSGRDQTQYF. The CDR3 DNA sequence: TGTGCCAGCAGCCCACCTCCTTCTGGGAGGGACCAGACCCAGTACTTC.

The V call is TRBV28, the J call TRBJ2-5, with 8 bases lining up with TRBD2. The CDR3 covers 15 residues. V shed 5 bases and J 1 base; nucleotides not matched to a gene: 6. Germline lookup yields CDR1 MDHEN and CDR2 SYDVKM. CDR3 sequence: CASSQIAGIQETQYF. In nucleotides, the CDR3 is TGTGCCAGCAGTCAAATAGCGGGGATCCAAGAGACCCAGTACTTC.